What follows are 18 T cell receptor beta chains derived from one specimen sequenced in a study of T-cell memory formation after mild COVID-19. MiXCR, run by TCRdb on the 5' RACE reads, gives a single entry per CDR3 protein. Here the sample spans fewer than 650,000 distinct CDR3 sequences, around 16% being singletons. What was sequenced was PBMCs or a T cell subset sorted from them (not recorded which). These receptors were taken from an adult woman who had mild COVID-19 (a few samples of this study predate the infection). Cell type and time point are not known.

This rearrangement joins TRBV11-3 to TRBJ2-1; 12 bases are a match to TRBD2. Per germline, CDR1 SGHNT and CDR2 YENEEA. V lost 2 bases, J lost 2 bases, and 4 bases stayed unmatched. CDR3 length: 17 amino acids. CDR3 amino acids: CASSLLAGGPTYNEQFF. CDR3 nucleotides: TGTGCCAGCAGCTTACTAGCGGGAGGGCCGACCTACAATGAGCAGTTCTTC.

The chain uses TRBV20-1 and TRBJ2-1, with 11 bases matching TRBD2. The CDR3 totals 14 residues. Germline-derived CDR1 and CDR2 are DFQATT and SNEGSKA (reference sequence). J lost 4 bases, V lost 5 bases, and 4 bases had no gene match. The CDR3 region has the DNA TGCAGTGCTCACACTAGCGGGGGTTACAATGAGCAGTTCTTC. Its translation: CSAHTSGGYNEQFF.

The chain has TRBV5-1 and TRBJ1-6; no reliable D call. The CDR3 is made up of 14 amino acids. Trimming took off 0 bases at V and 7 bases at J, with 8 bases between the two ends. CDR1 SGHRS and CDR2 YFSETQ come from the germline V gene. This chain's CDR3 is CASSLGPTNSPLHF. DNA of the CDR3: TGCGCCAGCAGCTTGGGACCGACGAATTCACCCCTCCACTTT.

There are a few counts of this clonotype. V and J are TRBV29-1 and TRBJ2-7; 7 bases align to TRBD2. Unmatched junction bases numbered 13, after V lost 8 bases and J lost 6 bases. The CDR3 consists of 13 residues. Germline CDR1 reads SQVTM; CDR2 reads ANQGSEA. CDR3 in DNA: TGCAGCACACGGAGGGAGCGGGGAAGCGAGCAGTACTTC. It encodes CSTRRERGSEQYF.

The chain combines TRBV27 with TRBJ1-5, with D possibly being TRBD1 (6 bases). The CDR3 consists of 15 residues. Deletions cut 5 bases from V and 0 bases from J, with 11 bases between. Germline V gene lookup returns CDR1 MNHEY and CDR2 SMNVEV (reference sequence). CDR3 DNA: TGTGCCAGCAGTGTCCGGACAGCTAGCAATCAGCCCCAGCATTTT. Its protein is CASSVRTASNQPQHF.

The chain carries TRBV10-3 and TRBJ1-6; the match to TRBD1 covers 9 bases. Per the germline V gene, CDR1 is ENHRY and CDR2 is SYGVKD. V dropped 2 bases and J dropped 5; count of bases not matched to a gene: 4. The CDR3 has 16 residues. As DNA, the CDR3 is TGTGCCATCAGTGAGGGGACAGGGAACCATAATTCACCCCTCCACTTT. Translated: CAISEGTGNHNSPLHF.

The chain joins TRBV12-3 or TRBV12-4 to TRBJ2-1; D is perhaps TRBD1 or TRBD2 (6 bases each). Trimming shortened V by 4 bases and J by 4 bases, and 14 bases separated the two germline ends. The CDR3 contains 15 residues. CDR3 in DNA: TGTGCCAGCAGTTGGGGGGCCCCTCCTTACAATGAGCAGTTCTTC. Protein sequence: CASSWGAPPYNEQFF.

This clonotype occurred a few times. The chain joins TRBV29-1 to TRBJ1-2; D uncertain. Looked up from germline, CDR1 is SQVTM and CDR2 is ANQGSEA. Trimming took 1 base from V and 0 from J, leaving 6 bases between them. The CDR3 has 13 amino acids. The CDR3 sequence: CSVEVTANYGYTF. CDR3 sequence (DNA): TGCAGCGTTGAAGTTACGGCTAACTATGGCTACACCTTC.

The table lists this clonotype with many counts. The chain combines TRBV7-9 with TRBJ2-3; TRBD1 is a possible D gene (5 bases). Germline loops: CDR1 SEHNR, CDR2 FQNEAQ (reference sequence). The CDR3 runs to 15 residues. V was pared by 3 bases and J by 4 bases, with 14 bases between. Here the CDR3 reads CASSFAGIVADTQYF. The DNA of the CDR3 is TGTGCCAGCAGCTTCGCAGGGATAGTAGCAGATACGCAGTATTTT.

The rearrangement links TRBV5-1 to TRBJ2-2; 10 bases line up with TRBD1. The junction had 5 bases not matched to a gene; V was cut back by 3 bases and J by 3 bases. In germline, CDR1 is SGHRS, CDR2 YFSETQ. This CDR3 spans 16 amino acids. CDR3 region: CASSSGQGGDTGELFF. The CDR3 bases are TGCGCCAGCAGCTCCGGACAGGGGGGGGACACCGGGGAGCTGTTTTTT.

This clonotype was counted a few times. The rearrangement uses TRBV7-3 and TRBJ2-3; tentatively, D is TRBD1 (5 bases). The CDR3 consists of 14 residues. The germline gives CDR1 SGHTA, CDR2 FQGTGA. V dropped 5 bases and J dropped 0 bases, with 9 bases sitting between them. In DNA, the CDR3 is TGTGCCAGCAGCCCCGGACATAGCACAGATACGCAGTATTTT. It codes for CASSPGHSTDTQYF.

V is TRBV7-9 and J is TRBJ2-5; 9 bases map to TRBD1. From germline, CDR1 is SEHNR and CDR2 FQNEAQ (reference sequence). V was clipped by 5 bases and J by 4 bases; unmatched bases: 5. This CDR3 contains 14 residues. CDR3 protein: CASSRDRDRETQYF. The CDR3, as DNA: TGTGCCAGCAGCCGGGACAGGGATCGAGAGACCCAGTACTTC.

In its sample, this clonotype was seen many times. The chain carries TRBV3-1 and TRBJ1-2; 9 nucleotides line up with TRBD1. The ends lost 4 bases at V and 2 bases at J; junction bases unmatched: 5. Germline assignment: CDR1 LGHDT and CDR2 YNNKEL (reference sequence). There are 15 residues in the CDR3. CDR3 region: CASSLGTGPNYGYTF. The CDR3 nucleotides read TGTGCCAGCAGCCTTGGGACAGGGCCCAACTATGGCTACACCTTC. Supplemented by reference TRBV3-1 and TRBJ1-2, the full variable domain reads DTAVSQTPKYLVTQMGNDKSIKCEQNLGHDTMYWYKQDSKKFLKIMFSYNNKELIINETVPNRFSPKSPDKAHLNLHINSLELGDSAVYFCASSLGTGPNYGYTFGSGTRLTVV.

The chain links TRBV21-1 to TRBJ1-5. TRBV21-1 is tagged as a pseudogene. CDR3 length: 13 residues. CDR3 sequence: CASTLGELGPQHF. DNA of the CDR3: TGTGCCAGCACACTAGGTGAGCTGGGGCCCCAGCATTTT.

The J gene is TRBJ1-5, the V gene TRBV6-6; no clear D gene. Germline lookup yields CDR1 MNHNY and CDR2 SVGAGI (reference sequence). Deletions cut 4 bases from V and 4 bases from J, with 14 bases between. This CDR3 spans 15 amino acids. The CDR3 is CASSFRPALNQPQHF. DNA for the CDR3: TGTGCCAGCAGTTTTCGGCCCGCTTTAAATCAGCCCCAGCATTTT.

The chain is built from TRBV27 and TRBJ2-3; 10 bases match TRBD1. Per germline, CDR1 MNHEY and CDR2 SMNVEV (reference sequence). The ends lost 6 bases at V and 4 bases at J; junction bases unmatched: 10. The CDR3 is 16 residues long. Here the CDR3 reads CASSQIRDRGPDTQYF. The CDR3 DNA reads as TGTGCCAGCAGCCAAATCCGGGACAGGGGCCCAGATACGCAGTATTTT.

This sequence joins TRBV29-1 and TRBJ1-2, with unresolved D. CDR1 is SQVTM and CDR2 is ANQGSEA in the germline V gene. Trimming pared 4 bases from V and 4 bases from J, leaving 22 bases between. This CDR3 region has 16 residues. In nucleotides, the CDR3 is TGCAGCGTTGCTAGAGGGCGACGGGAAACCTCCTATGGCTACACCTTC. Translation: CSVARGRRETSYGYTF.

The rearrangement joins TRBV25-1 to TRBJ1-1; the D is unclear. The CDR3 totals 15 residues. CDR1 and CDR2 from the germline V gene are MGHDK and SYGVNS. With 1 base removed from V and 0 bases from J, the gap between germline ends came to 9 bases. The CDR3 DNA follows: TGTGCCAGCAGTGAATCGGGGAGCCTGAACACTGAAGCTTTCTTT. This translates into CASSESGSLNTEAFF.